Only one count was recorded for the clone carrying this T cell receptor beta chain. Synthesis of TCR beta cDNA was carried out from 450 to 650 ng total RNA with a constant-region primer. Employing slightly modified ARM-PCR, three nested multiplex PCR rounds were run, and these gave rise to the TCR beta libraries. Researchers ran the first two PCR rounds for roughly 11 cycles each with TRBV1-TRBV30 forward primers and a C-beta reverse primer. TCRdb ran MiXCR on the multiplex PCR reads and lists one entry per CDR3 protein. The top ten hold roughly 12% of the sample, which has more than 90,000 distinct CDR3 sequences, about 67% seen once. The data are from a study of tumor-infiltrating lymphocytes in primary liver carcinoma. Unsorted bulk tissue (roughly 17-34 mg) underwent RNA and DNA co-extraction. CDR3 size: 13 residues. Germline lookup yields CDR1 SEHNR and CDR2 FQNEAQ (reference sequence). With 5 bases removed from V and 0 bases from J, the gap between germline ends came to 8 bases.

The chain links TRBV7-9 to TRBJ2-7; D uncertain. This TCR derives from an older woman with primary liver carcinoma and hepatitis B virus infection. Sequencing was done on a sample of liver tumor tissue from sampling region 2. Subset indicated: tumor region T2, inferior pole. CDR3 loop: CASSMSVSYEQYF. Written as DNA, the CDR3 is TGTGCCAGCAGCATGTCTGTCTCCTACGAGCAGTACTTC.